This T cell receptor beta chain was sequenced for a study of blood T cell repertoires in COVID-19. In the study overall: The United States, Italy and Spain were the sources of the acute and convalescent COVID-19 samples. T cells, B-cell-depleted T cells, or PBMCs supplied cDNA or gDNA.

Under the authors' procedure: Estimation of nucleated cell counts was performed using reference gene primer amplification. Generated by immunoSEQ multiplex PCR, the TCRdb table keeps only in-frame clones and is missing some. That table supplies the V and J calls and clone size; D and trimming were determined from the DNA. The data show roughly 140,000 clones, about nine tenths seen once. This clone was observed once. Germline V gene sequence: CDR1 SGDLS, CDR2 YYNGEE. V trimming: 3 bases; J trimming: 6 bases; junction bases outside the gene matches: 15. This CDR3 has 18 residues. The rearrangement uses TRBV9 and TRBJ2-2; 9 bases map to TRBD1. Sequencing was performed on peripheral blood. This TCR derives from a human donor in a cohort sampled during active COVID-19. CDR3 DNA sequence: TGTGCCAGCAGCGCGTTCCCTGGGGGGGACAGGGCTGCCGGGGAGCTGTTTTTT. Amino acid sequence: CASSAFPGGDRAAGELFF.